The present entry profiles one T cell receptor (beta chain) with its context. Assay: immunoSEQ multiplex PCR; the TCRdb copy retains only in-frame clones and omits some. The sample records 200,000 to 300,000 clones, more than 75% being singletons. The entry originates in a study of blood T cell repertoires in COVID-19. The CDR3 is made up of 12 amino acids. The V and J ends lost 5 bases and 1 base respectively, with 6 bases between them. Germline V gene lookup returns CDR1 SEHNR and CDR2 FQNEAQ (reference sequence). Specimen: PBMCs or T cells enriched from blood (not recorded which). The receptor comes from a woman younger than 35 who had recovered from COVID-19. The chain is built from TRBV7-9 and TRBJ2-7; no reliable D call. CDR3 bases: TGTGCCAGCAGCCCCTCTTCCTACGAGCAGTACTTC. This translates into CASSPSSYEQYF.